Described below is a single T cell receptor beta chain sequence and its context. Its cognate antigen is unknown. MiXCR was run by TCRdb on the 5' RACE reads, yielding one entry per CDR3 protein. The sample lists hundreds of thousands of distinct CDR3 sequences, about a fifth seen once, with 3% to 4% in the top ten. The data belong to a study of CD8 T cells in ankylosing spondylitis. Germline-derived CDR1 and CDR2 are SGHRS and YFSETQ. The CDR3 is 12 amino acids. Between the trimmed V and J ends, which lost 4 bases and 7 bases, there was a span of 11 bases. Study-level points and caveats: The clones that were linked to disease were reported to be significantly enriched in matched synovial fluid samples from ankylosing spondylitis patients. A motif of 7 to 9 highly homologous TCR beta variants was seen as apparently characteristic of ankylosing spondylitis blood.

V gene TRBV5-1 combines with J gene TRBJ1-2, with D possibly matching TRBD1 (5 bases). Sequenced material: blood, either unsorted or a sorted T cell fraction (not recorded which). The clonotype was recovered from a female donor with ankylosing spondylitis or in good health (not recorded which). The CDR3 nucleotides read TGCGCCAGCAGCGCTTCCAGGGCTGGCTACACCTTC. Translated: CASSASRAGYTF. Based on the CDR3 plus reference TRBV5-1 and TRBJ1-2, the full variable domain is KAGVTQTPRYLIKTRGQQVTLSCSPISGHRSVSWYQQTPGQGLQFLFEYFSETQRNKGNFPGRFSGRQFSNSRSEMNVSTLELGDSALYLCASSASRAGYTFGSGTRLTVV.